This note documents a single T cell receptor beta chain sequence. The record originates from a study of control samples from healthy donors and cancer patients. Repertoires were generated with immunoSEQ multiplex PCR, while TCRdb's copy carries only in-frame clones and drops some. The sample contains roughly 150,000 clones, almost 90% of which appear only once. Germline CDR1 reads LNHDA; CDR2 reads SQIVND (reference sequence). J lost 5 bases, V lost 7 bases, and 5 bases had no gene match. The CDR3 contains 15 residues. The genes are TRBV19 and TRBJ2-1, with 13 bases matching TRBD2. This TCR derives from a man between 18 and 29 years old in good health. Sequencing used blood. The CDR3 coding sequence is TGTGCCAGTACCGCACTAGCGGGGGGGCACAATGAGCAGTTCTTC. Its protein is CASTALAGGHNEQFF.